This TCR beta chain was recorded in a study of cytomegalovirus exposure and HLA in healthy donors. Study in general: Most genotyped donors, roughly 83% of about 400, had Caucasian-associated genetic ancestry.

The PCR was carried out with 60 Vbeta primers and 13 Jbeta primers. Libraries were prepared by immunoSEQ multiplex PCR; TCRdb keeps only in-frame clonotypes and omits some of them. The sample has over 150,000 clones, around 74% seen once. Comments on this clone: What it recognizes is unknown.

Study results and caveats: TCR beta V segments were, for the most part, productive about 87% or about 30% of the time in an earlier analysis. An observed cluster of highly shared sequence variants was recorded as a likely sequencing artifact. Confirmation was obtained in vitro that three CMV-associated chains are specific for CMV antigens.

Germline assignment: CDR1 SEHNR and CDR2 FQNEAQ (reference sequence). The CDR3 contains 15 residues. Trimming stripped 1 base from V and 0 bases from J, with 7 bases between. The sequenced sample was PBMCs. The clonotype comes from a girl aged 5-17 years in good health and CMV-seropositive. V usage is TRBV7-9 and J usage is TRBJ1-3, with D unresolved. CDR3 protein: CASSLGESSGNTIYF. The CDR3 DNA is TGTGCCAGCAGCTTAGGTGAGAGCTCTGGAAACACCATATATTTT.